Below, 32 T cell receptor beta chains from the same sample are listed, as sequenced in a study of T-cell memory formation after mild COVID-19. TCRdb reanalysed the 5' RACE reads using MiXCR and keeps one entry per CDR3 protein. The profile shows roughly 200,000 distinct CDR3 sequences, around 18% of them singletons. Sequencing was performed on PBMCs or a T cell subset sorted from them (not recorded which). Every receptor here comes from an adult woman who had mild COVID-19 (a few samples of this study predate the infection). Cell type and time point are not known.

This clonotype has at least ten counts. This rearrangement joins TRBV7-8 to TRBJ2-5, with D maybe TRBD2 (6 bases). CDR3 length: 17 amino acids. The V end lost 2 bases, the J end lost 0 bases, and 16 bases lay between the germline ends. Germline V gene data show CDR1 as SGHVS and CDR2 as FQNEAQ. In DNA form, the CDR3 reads TGTGCCAGCAGCTTAATTTCGTCGGGAGCGTACCAAGAGACCCAGTACTTC. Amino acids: CASSLISSGAYQETQYF.

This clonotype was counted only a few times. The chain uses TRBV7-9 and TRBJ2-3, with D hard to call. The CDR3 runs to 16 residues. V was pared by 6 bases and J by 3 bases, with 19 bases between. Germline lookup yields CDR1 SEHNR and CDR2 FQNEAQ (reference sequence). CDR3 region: CASSLLLPSGTDTQYF. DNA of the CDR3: TGTGCCAGCAGTTTACTACTACCTTCTGGGACAGATACGCAGTATTTT.

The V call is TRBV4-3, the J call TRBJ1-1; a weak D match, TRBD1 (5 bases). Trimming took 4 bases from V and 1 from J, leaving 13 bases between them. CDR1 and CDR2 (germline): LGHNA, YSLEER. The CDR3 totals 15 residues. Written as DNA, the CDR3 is TGCGCCAGCAGCCGGGGGAGGGCGGCGAACACTGAAGCTTTCTTT. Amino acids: CASSRGRAANTEAFF.

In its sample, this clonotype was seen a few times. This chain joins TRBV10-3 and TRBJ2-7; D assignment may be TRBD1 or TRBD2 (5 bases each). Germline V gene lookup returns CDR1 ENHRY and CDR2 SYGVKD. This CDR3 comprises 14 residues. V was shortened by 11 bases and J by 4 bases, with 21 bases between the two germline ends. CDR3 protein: CALSRDQSLYEQYF. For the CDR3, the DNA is TGTGCCCTTAGTAGGGACCAGAGCCTTTACGAGCAGTACTTC.

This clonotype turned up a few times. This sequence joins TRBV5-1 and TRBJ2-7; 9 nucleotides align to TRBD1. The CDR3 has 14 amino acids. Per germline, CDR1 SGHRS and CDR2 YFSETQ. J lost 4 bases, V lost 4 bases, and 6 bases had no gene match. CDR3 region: CASSLRTGEYEQYF. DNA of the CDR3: TGCGCCAGCAGCCTCCGGACAGGGGAGTACGAGCAGTACTTC.

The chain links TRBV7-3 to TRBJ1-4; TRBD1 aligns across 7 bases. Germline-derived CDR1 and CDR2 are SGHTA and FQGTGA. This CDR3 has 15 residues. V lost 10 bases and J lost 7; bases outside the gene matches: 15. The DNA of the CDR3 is TGTGCCACTGAGGGGGCGTGTAATATATGTGAAAAACTGTTTTTT. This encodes CATEGACNICEKLFF. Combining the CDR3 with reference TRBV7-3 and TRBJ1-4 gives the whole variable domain GAGVSQTPSNKVTEKGKYVELRCDPISGHTALYWYRQSLGQGPEFLIYFQGTGAADDSGLPNDRFFAVRPEGSVSTLKIQRTERGDSAVYLCATEGACNICEKLFFGSGTQLSVL.

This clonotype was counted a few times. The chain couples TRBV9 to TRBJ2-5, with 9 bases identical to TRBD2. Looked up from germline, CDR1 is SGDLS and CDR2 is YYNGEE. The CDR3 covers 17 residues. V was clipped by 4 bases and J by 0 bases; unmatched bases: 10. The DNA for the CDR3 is TGTGCCAGCAGCCCTATGAGGACTAGCGAGTACCAAGAGACCCAGTACTTC. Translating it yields CASSPMRTSEYQETQYF.

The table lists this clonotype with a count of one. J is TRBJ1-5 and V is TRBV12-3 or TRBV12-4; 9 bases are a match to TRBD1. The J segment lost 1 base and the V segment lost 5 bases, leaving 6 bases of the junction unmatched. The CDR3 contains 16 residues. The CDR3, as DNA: TGTGCCAGCAGTCACCGGACAGGGGCAAGCAATCAGCCCCAGCATTTT. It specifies CASSHRTGASNQPQHF.

The CDR3 coding sequence is TGTGCCACCAGCAGAGATGTTTCAGGGTTTCCGAACACTGAAGCTTTCTTT. Amino acid sequence: CATSRDVSGFPNTEAFF. The chain recombines TRBV15 with TRBJ1-1; D is possibly TRBD1 (5 bases). CDR1 LNHNV and CDR2 YYDKDF come from the germline V gene (reference sequence). The CDR3 has 17 amino acids. The V end lost 0 bases, the J end lost 1 base, and 15 bases lay between the germline ends.

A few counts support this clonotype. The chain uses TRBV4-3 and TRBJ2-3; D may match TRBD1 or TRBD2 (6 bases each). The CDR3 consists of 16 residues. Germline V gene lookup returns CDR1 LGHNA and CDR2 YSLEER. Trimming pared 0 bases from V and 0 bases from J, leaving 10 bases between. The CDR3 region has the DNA TGCGCCAGCAGCCAAGAAGGGGGACTCAGCACAGATACGCAGTATTTT. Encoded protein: CASSQEGGLSTDTQYF.

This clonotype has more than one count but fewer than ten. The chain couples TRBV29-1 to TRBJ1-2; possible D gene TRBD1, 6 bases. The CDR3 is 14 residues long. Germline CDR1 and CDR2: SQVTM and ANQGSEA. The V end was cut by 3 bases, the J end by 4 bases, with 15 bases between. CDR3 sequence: CSVDSGVLGYGYTF. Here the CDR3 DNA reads TGCAGCGTTGATTCAGGGGTACTCGGCTATGGCTACACCTTC.

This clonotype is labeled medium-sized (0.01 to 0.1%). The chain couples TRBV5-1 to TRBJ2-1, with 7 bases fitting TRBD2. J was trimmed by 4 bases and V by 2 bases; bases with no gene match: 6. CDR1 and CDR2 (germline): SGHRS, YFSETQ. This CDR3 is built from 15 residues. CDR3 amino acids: CASSFGAGLYNEQFF. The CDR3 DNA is TGCGCCAGCAGCTTTGGAGCGGGACTATACAATGAGCAGTTCTTC.

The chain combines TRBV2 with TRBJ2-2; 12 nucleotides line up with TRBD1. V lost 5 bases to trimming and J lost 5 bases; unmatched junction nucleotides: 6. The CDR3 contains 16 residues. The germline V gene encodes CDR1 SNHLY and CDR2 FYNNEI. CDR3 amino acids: CASSPPGQGATGELFF. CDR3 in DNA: TGTGCCAGCAGTCCACCGGGACAGGGGGCTACCGGGGAGCTGTTTTTT. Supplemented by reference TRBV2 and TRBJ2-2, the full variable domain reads EPEVTQTPSHQVTQMGQEVILRCVPISNHLYFYWYRQILGQKVEFLVSFYNNEISEKSEIFDDQFSVERPDGSNFTLKIRSTKLEDSAMYFCASSPPGQGATGELFFGEGSRLTVL.

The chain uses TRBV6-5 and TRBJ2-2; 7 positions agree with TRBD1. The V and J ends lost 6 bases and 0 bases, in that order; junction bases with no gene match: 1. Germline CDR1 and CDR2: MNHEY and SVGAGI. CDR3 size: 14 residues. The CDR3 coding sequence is TGTGCCAGCAGGGGACAGTCGAACACCGGGGAGCTGTTTTTT. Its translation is CASRGQSNTGELFF.

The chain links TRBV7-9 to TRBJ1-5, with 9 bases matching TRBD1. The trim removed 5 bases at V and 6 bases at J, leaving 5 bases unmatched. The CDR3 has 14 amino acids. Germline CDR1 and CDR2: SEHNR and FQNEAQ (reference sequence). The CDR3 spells CASSEQGAVQPQHF. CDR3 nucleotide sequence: TGTGCCAGCAGCGAACAGGGGGCAGTTCAGCCCCAGCATTTT.

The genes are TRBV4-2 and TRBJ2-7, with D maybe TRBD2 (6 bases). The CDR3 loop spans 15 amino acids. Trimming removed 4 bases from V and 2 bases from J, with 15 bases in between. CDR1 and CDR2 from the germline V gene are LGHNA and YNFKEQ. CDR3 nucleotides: TGTGCCAGCAGCCGGGATCTGGGGGGTGCCTACGAGCAGTACTTC. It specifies CASSRDLGGAYEQYF.

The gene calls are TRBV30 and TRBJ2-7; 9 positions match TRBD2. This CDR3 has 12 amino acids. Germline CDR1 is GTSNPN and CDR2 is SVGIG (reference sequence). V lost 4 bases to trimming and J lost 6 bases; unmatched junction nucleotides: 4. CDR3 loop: CAWTSGNVEQYF. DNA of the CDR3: TGTGCCTGGACTAGCGGGAACGTCGAGCAGTACTTC.

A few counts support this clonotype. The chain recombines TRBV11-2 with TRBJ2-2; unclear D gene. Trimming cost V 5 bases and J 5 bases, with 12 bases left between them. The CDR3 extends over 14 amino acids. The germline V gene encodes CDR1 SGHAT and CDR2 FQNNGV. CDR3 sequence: CASSPPWKTGELFF. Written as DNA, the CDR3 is TGTGCCAGCAGCCCCCCATGGAAAACCGGGGAGCTGTTTTTT.

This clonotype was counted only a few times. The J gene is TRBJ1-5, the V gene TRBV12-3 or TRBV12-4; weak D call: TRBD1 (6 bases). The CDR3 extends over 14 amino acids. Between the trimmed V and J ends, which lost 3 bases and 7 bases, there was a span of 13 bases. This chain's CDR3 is CASSFAGGTQPQHF. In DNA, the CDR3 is TGTGCCAGCAGTTTTGCGGGGGGGACACAGCCCCAGCATTTT.

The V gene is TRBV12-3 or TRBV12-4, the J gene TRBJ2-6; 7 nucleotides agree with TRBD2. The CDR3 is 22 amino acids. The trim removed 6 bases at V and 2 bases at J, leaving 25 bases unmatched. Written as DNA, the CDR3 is TGTGCCAGCAGGTCCTCCTCTATTAGTGGCGGGAGTCTGTGGGCTGGGGCCAACGTCCTGACTTTC. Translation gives CASRSSSISGGSLWAGANVLTF.

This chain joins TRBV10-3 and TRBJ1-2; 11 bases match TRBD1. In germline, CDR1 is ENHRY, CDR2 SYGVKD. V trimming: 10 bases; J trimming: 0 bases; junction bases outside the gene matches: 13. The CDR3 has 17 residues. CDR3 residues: CATQDRGRTPSNYGYTF. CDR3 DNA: TGTGCCACTCAGGACAGGGGGCGAACCCCATCTAACTATGGCTACACCTTC.

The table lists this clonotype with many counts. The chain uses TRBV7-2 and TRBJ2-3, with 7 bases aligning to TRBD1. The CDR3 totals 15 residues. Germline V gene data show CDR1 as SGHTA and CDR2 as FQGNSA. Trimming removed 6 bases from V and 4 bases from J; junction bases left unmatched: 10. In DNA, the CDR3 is TGTGCCAGCAGATCGCACAGAACAGGGGCAGATACGCAGTATTTT. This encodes CASRSHRTGADTQYF.

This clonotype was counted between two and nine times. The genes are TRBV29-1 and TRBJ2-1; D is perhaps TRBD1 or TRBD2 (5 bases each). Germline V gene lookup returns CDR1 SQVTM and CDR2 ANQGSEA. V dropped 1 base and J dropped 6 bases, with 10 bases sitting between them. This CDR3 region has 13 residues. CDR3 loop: CSVEARERNEQFF. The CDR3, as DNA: TGCAGCGTTGAAGCCAGGGAGCGCAATGAGCAGTTCTTC.

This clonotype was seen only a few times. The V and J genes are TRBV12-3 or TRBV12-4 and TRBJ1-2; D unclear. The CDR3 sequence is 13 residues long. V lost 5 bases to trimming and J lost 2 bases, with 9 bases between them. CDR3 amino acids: CASSPTENYGYTF. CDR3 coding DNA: TGTGCCAGCAGTCCAACAGAAAACTATGGCTACACCTTC.

The DNA for the CDR3 is TGCAGTGCGGATTGGAACAGGGGCACTGAAGCTTTCTTT. Its translation: CSADWNRGTEAFF. This chain uses TRBV20-1 with TRBJ1-1; 7 bases are shared with TRBD1. From germline, CDR1 is DFQATT and CDR2 SNEGSKA (reference sequence). CDR3 length: 13 amino acids. The V and J ends lost 6 bases and 4 bases, in that order; junction bases with no gene match: 8.

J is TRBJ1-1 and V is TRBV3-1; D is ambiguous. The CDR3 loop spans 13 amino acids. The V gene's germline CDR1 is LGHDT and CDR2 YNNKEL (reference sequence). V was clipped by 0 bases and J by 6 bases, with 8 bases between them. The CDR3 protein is CASSQDRAAEAFF. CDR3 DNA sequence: TGTGCCAGCAGCCAAGATCGAGCGGCTGAAGCTTTCTTT.

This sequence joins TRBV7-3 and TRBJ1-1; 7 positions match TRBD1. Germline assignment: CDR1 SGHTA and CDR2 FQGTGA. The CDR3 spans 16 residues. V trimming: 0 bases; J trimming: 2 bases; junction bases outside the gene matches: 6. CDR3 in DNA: TGTGCCAGCAGCTTAACACCGACAGGGCGTAACACTGAAGCTTTCTTT. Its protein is CASSLTPTGRNTEAFF.

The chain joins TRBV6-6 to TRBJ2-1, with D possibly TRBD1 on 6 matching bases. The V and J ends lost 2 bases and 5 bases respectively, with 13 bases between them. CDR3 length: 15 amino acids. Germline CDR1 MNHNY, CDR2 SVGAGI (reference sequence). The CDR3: CASSYTRTAHNEQFF. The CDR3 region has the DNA TGTGCCAGCAGTTACACGCGGACAGCCCACAATGAGCAGTTCTTC.

CDR3 bases: TGTGCCAGCAGCGACGGATACGGCGGGTACAATGAGCAGTTCTTC. The encoded protein is CASSDGYGGYNEQFF. The chain combines TRBV6-4 with TRBJ2-1; D might be TRBD2 (5 bases). Trimming took off 6 bases at V and 4 bases at J, with 16 bases between the two ends. CDR1 MRHNA and CDR2 SNTAGT come from the germline V gene. The CDR3 spans 15 residues.

The CDR3 bases are TGTGCCAGCAACAGACAGGGGGTGAACACTGAAGCTTTCTTT. Protein sequence: CASNRQGVNTEAFF. The rearrangement uses TRBV6-5 and TRBJ1-1, with 9 bases that match TRBD1. Trimming at V came to 7 bases and at J to 0 bases, leaving 3 bases not matched to a gene. This CDR3 comprises 14 residues. Germline CDR1 reads MNHEY; CDR2 reads SVGAGI.

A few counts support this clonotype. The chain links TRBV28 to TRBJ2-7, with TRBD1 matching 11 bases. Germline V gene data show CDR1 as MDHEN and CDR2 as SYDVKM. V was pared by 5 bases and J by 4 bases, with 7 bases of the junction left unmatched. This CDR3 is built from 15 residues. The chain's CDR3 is CASSGPDRGPYEQYF. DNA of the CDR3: TGTGCCAGCAGTGGTCCGGACAGGGGGCCGTACGAGCAGTACTTC.

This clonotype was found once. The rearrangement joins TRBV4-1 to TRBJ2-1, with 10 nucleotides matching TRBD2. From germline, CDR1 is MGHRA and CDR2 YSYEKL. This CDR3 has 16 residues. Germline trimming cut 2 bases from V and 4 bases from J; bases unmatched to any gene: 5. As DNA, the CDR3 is TGCGCCAGCAGCCAAATAGCGGGGGGTAAATACAATGAGCAGTTCTTC. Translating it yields CASSQIAGGKYNEQFF.